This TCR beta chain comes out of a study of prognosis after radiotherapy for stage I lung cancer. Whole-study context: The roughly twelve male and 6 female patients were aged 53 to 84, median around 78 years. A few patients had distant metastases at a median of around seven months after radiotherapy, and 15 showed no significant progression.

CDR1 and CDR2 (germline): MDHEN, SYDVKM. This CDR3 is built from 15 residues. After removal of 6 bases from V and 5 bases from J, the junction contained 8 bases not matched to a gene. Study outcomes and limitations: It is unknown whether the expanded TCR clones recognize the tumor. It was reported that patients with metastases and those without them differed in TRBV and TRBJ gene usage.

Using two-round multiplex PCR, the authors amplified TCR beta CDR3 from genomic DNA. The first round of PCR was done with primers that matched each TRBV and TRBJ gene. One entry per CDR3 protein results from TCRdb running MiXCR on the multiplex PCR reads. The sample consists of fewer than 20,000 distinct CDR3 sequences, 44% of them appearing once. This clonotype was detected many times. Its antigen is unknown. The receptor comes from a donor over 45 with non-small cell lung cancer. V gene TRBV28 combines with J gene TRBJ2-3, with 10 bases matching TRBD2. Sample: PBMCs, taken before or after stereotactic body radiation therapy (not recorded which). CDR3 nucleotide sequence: TGTGCCAGCAGGGAAGCGGGGGGGCCGAAAGATACGCAGTATTTT. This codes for CASREAGGPKDTQYF.